Each of the 17 T cell receptor beta chains below was sequenced from the same sample in a study of human T cells and chemical hapten exposure. From the RACE reads, TCRdb called clonotypes with MiXCR, one entry per CDR3 protein. This sample yields 75,000 to 95,000 distinct CDR3 sequences, of which approximately 12% are seen a single time; 3.5% belongs to the top ten. The time point is: patch test 1, 2 weeks after DPC sensitization. Treatment described: therapeutic diphenylcyclopropenone sensitization with weekly scalp DPC. The specimen comprised whole blood, sampled in connection with sensitization to the hapten diphenylcyclopropenone (DPC). All receptors come from a woman aged 55-70 years with alopecia areata. Some clones in this sample may be carry-over from other donors' samples.

There are a few counts of this clonotype. The rearrangement joins TRBV20-1 to TRBJ1-2; a possible D gene is TRBD1 (5 bases). V lost 6 bases to trimming and J lost 4 bases, with 18 bases between them. The CDR3 is 14 amino acids. The germline CDR1 and CDR2 sequences are DFQATT and SNEGSKA (reference sequence). This CDR3 is CSANLQVVTYGYTF. CDR3 bases: TGCAGTGCAAACTTACAGGTTGTTACCTATGGCTACACCTTC.

This clonotype appeared many times. The chain combines TRBV18 with TRBJ2-7; 8 nucleotides line up with TRBD1. V trimming: 4 bases; J trimming: 4 bases; junction bases outside the gene matches: 6. Germline CDR1 reads KGHSH; CDR2 reads LQKENI. This CDR3 has 14 amino acids. CDR3 residues: CASSHRDRPYEQYF. The CDR3 DNA sequence: TGTGCCAGCTCACACCGGGACAGGCCGTACGAGCAGTACTTC.

CDR3 sequence: CASSPLAGGLETQYF. In DNA form, the CDR3 reads TGTGCCAGCAGTCCATTAGCGGGGGGGCTTGAGACCCAGTACTTC. V usage is TRBV27 and J usage is TRBJ2-5; 11 bases line up with TRBD2. V lost 5 bases to trimming and J lost 5 bases; unmatched junction nucleotides: 7. The CDR3 spans 15 residues. The germline gives CDR1 MNHEY, CDR2 SMNVEV (reference sequence).

V usage is TRBV10-3 and J usage is TRBJ2-3; 8 bases fit TRBD2. The V and J ends lost 10 bases and 7 bases, in that order; junction bases with no gene match: 16. Germline V gives CDR1 ENHRY, CDR2 SYGVKD. This CDR3 contains 15 residues. The CDR3 sequence is CATTNIAGSGYTQYF. As DNA, the CDR3 is TGTGCCACCACCAACATAGCGGGGAGCGGGTATACGCAGTATTTT.

There are a few counts of this clonotype. The V call is TRBV3-1, the J call TRBJ2-2, with 7 bases fitting TRBD1. The V and J ends lost 4 bases and 7 bases, in that order; junction bases with no gene match: 6. The CDR3 sequence is 14 residues long. Germline CDR1 reads LGHDT; CDR2 reads YNNKEL (reference sequence). Here the CDR3 reads CASSLRDSLGELFF. The CDR3 bases are TGTGCCAGCAGCCTCCGGGACAGCCTCGGGGAGCTGTTTTTT. Drawing the rest from reference TRBV3-1 and TRBJ2-2, the complete variable domain is DTAVSQTPKYLVTQMGNDKSIKCEQNLGHDTMYWYKQDSKKFLKIMFSYNNKELIINETVPNRFSPKSPDKAHLNLHINSLELGDSAVYFCASSLRDSLGELFFGEGSRLTVL.

The V gene is TRBV5-4, the J gene TRBJ1-1; maybe TRBD1 (5 bases). The CDR3 extends over 14 amino acids. The V gene lost 2 bases and the J gene lost 4 bases, with 12 bases spanning the gap. Germline V gene sequence: CDR1 SGHNT, CDR2 YYREEE (reference sequence). The CDR3 protein is CASSLDSLGTEAFF. In DNA, the CDR3 is TGTGCCAGCAGCTTAGACAGTCTTGGCACTGAAGCTTTCTTT.

In this sample, this clonotype turned up a few times. The chain couples TRBV2 to TRBJ1-5; 7 bases are a match to TRBD1. The length of the CDR3 is 14 residues. V trimming: 2 bases; J trimming: 9 bases; junction bases outside the gene matches: 7. Germline lookup yields CDR1 SNHLY and CDR2 FYNNEI. The CDR3 loop is CASSERGGLGPQHF. CDR3 DNA: TGTGCCAGCAGTGAAAGAGGGGGCTTAGGGCCCCAGCATTTT. The full variable domain, its missing parts supplied by reference TRBV2 and TRBJ1-5, is EPEVTQTPSHQVTQMGQEVILRCVPISNHLYFYWYRQILGQKVEFLVSFYNNEISEKSEIFDDQFSVERPDGSNFTLKIRSTKLEDSAMYFCASSERGGLGPQHFGDGTRLSIL.

This chain connects TRBV29-1 to TRBJ2-5; D is unresolved. This CDR3 comprises 12 residues. Germline CDR1 is SQVTM and CDR2 is ANQGSEA. V dropped 6 bases and J dropped 2 bases, with 10 bases sitting between them. Here the CDR3 reads CSVSVGQETQYF. Written as DNA, the CDR3 is TGCAGCGTGTCCGTGGGGCAAGAGACCCAGTACTTC.

Many counts were recorded for this clonotype. The rearrangement links TRBV5-1 to TRBJ2-3, with 7 bases that match TRBD1. The trim removed 0 bases at V and 4 bases at J, leaving 2 bases unmatched. CDR1 SGHRS and CDR2 YFSETQ come from the germline V gene. This CDR3 contains 14 residues. CDR3 loop: CASSLGQGADTQYF. CDR3 DNA sequence: TGCGCCAGCAGCTTGGGACAGGGTGCAGATACGCAGTATTTT.

The chain employs TRBV29-1 and TRBJ1-1, with D maybe TRBD1 (6 bases). The CDR3 spans 14 residues. The germline V gene encodes CDR1 SQVTM and CDR2 ANQGSEA. V was clipped by 7 bases and J by 0 bases, with 15 bases between them. The DNA of the CDR3 is TGCAGCGCCGGGGGCTCGAGGGTGAACACTGAAGCTTTCTTT. This codes for CSAGGSRVNTEAFF.

This clonotype was observed once. DNA of the CDR3: TGCAGTGCTAGAGAAAAGACAGGGGATTGGAGCAATCAGCCCCAGCATTTT. Translating gives CSAREKTGDWSNQPQHF. The rearrangement links TRBV20-1 to TRBJ1-5; 8 nucleotides agree with TRBD1. This CDR3 comprises 17 residues. CDR1 DFQATT and CDR2 SNEGSKA come from the germline V gene (reference sequence). With 0 bases clipped from V and 1 base from J, the junction kept 8 bases outside the gene matches.

This clonotype turned up a few times. This rearrangement joins TRBV12-3 or TRBV12-4 to TRBJ2-2, with TRBD2 as a possible D gene (7 bases). The CDR3 is 15 amino acids. V was trimmed by 3 bases and J by 3 bases, leaving 11 bases between them. CDR3 loop: CASSFEGGYTGELFF. In DNA form, the CDR3 reads TGTGCCAGCAGTTTTGAGGGGGGGTACACCGGGGAGCTGTTTTTT.

A remark on this clonotype: The junction departs from the called germline gene at one end, perhaps through a read error. The V and J genes are TRBV6-1 and TRBJ2-6; D might be TRBD1 (7 bases). The CDR3 runs to 15 residues. Germline CDR1 MNHNS, CDR2 SASEGT. In DNA form, the CDR3 reads TGTGCCAGCAGCGCCGACAGGGACTCCTCCAACGTCCCGACTTTC. Encoded protein: CASSADRDSSNVPTF.

This clonotype was counted many times. This chain uses TRBV5-1 with TRBJ2-7, with a possible D match to TRBD1 (6 bases). CDR1 is SGHRS and CDR2 is YFSETQ in the germline V gene. V was pared by 4 bases and J by 2 bases, with 13 bases between. The CDR3 contains 14 residues. This CDR3 is CASSPGTPTYEQYF. DNA for the CDR3: TGCGCCAGCAGCCCCGGGACACCTACCTACGAGCAGTACTTC.

The table lists this clonotype with many counts. V gene TRBV10-1 combines with J gene TRBJ2-4, with D perhaps TRBD2 (6 bases). Trimming cost V 0 bases and J 8 bases, with 11 bases left between them. Germline CDR1 WNHNN, CDR2 SYGVQD (reference sequence). The CDR3 length is 14 residues. CDR3 sequence (DNA): TGCGCCAGCAGTGAGTCTGGGACTGGGCACATTCAGTACTTC. It yields the protein CASSESGTGHIQYF.

Many counts were recorded for this clonotype. CDR3 nucleotide sequence: TGCAGTGCTAGAGGTTGGCTACAGCTCGACGAGCAGTACTTC. Amino acids: CSARGWLQLDEQYF. The rearrangement joins TRBV20-1 to TRBJ2-7; D call uncertain. The V end was cut by 1 base, the J end by 5 bases, with 15 bases between. The germline CDR1 and CDR2 sequences are DFQATT and SNEGSKA (reference sequence). This CDR3 comprises 14 residues.

Only a few counts were recorded for this clonotype. The chain employs TRBV10-2 and TRBJ2-3; 12 nucleotides line up with TRBD2. The CDR3 sequence is 16 residues long. The V gene end was trimmed by 7 bases and the J gene end by 2 bases; junction bases not matched to a gene: 7. Germline CDR1 is WSHSY and CDR2 is SAAADI. The CDR3 spells CASTPTSGRSTDTQYF. For the CDR3, the DNA is TGCGCCAGCACCCCGACTAGCGGGAGATCCACAGATACGCAGTATTTT.